This record looks at one T cell receptor beta chain sequence and its context. Its antigen is not identified. Following autologous stem cell transplantation, relapse occurred in every patient, and exposure to brentuximab vedotin varied. This sample was taken from a study of PD-1 blockade in classical Hodgkin lymphoma. Study as a whole: Nivolumab dosing for patients was 3 mg/kg, administered intravenously every 2 weeks. Study results and caveats: Baseline diversity was lower in partial responders and progressors than complete responders. Repertoire difference causes, possibly disease activity or prior therapy, remain undefined. Relative to healthy donors, newly diagnosed patients reportedly had lower baseline TCR diversity, which was reported as lower still in relapsed/refractory patients.

The CDR3 length is 16 residues. The germline gives CDR1 ENHRY, CDR2 SYGVKD. The V end was cut by 0 bases, the J end by 2 bases, with 11 bases between. Sequenced by immunoSEQ multiplex PCR; TCRdb stores in-frame clones only, minus some. The sample has several thousand clones, approximately 79% seen once. The sequencing used peripheral blood mononuclear cells (PBMCs), collected at baseline. This TCR derives from a human donor with classical Hodgkin lymphoma. J is TRBJ2-1 and V is TRBV10-3; perhaps TRBD2 as D (5 bases). CDR3 DNA sequence: TGTGCCATCAGTGAGTCAGACTATGGGCCCTACAATGAGCAGTTCTTC. Residues: CAISESDYGPYNEQFF.